The clone carrying this T cell receptor (beta chain) was seen more than once but under ten times. The antigen is undetermined. 60 Vbeta and 13 Jbeta primers were used in PCR. The repertoire was sequenced with immunoSEQ multiplex PCR; TCRdb's copy has only in-frame clones and lacks some. The sample contains around 190,000 clones, about 77% of which appear only once. Germline-derived CDR1 and CDR2 are SGHVS and FQNEAQ. The CDR3 loop spans 14 amino acids. Trimming shortened V by 3 bases and J by 3 bases, and 9 bases separated the two germline ends. The data were taken from a study of cytomegalovirus exposure and HLA in healthy donors. Across the study: Findings of an earlier analysis included roughly 110 million unique TCR beta sequences from 200 million or so T cells. Points from the study as a whole: TCR association rates varied by HLA locus in a later analysis, with DRB1 highest and HLA-C lowest. Later, an analysis found that common viral pathogens appeared to be linked with several of the most significant clusters.

Sequencing used PBMCs. The rearrangement uses TRBV7-8 and TRBJ1-5; D is unresolved. The source is a woman in her twenties or thirties in good health and CMV-seronegative. This CDR3 is CASSLNTDNQPQHF. CDR3 nucleotide sequence: TGTGCCAGCAGCTTGAACACCGACAATCAGCCCCAGCATTTT.